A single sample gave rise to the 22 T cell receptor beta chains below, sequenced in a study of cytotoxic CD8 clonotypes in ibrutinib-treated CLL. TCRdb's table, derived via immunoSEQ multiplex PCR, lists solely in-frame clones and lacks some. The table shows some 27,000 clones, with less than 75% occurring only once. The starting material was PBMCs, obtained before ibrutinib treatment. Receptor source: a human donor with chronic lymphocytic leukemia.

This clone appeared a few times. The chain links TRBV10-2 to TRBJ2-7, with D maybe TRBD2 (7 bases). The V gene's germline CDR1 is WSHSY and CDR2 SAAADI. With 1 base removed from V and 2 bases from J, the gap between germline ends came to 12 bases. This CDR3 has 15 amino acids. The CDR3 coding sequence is TGCGCCAGCAGTGAGTTTGGGGGGGGCCCCTACGAGCAGTACTTC. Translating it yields CASSEFGGGPYEQYF.

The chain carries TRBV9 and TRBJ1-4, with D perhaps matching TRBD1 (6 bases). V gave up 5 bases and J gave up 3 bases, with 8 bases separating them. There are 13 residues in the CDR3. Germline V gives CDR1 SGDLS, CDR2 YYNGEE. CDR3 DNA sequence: TGTGCCAGCAGTCAGGGGCCTAATGAAAAACTGTTTTTT. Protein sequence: CASSQGPNEKLFF.

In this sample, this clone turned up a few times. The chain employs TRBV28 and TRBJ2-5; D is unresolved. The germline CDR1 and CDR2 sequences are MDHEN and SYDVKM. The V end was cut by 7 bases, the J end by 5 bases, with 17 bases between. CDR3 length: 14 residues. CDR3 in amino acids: CASTLPRSPETQYF. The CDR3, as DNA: TGTGCCAGCACCCTTCCCCGCAGCCCGGAGACCCAGTACTTC.

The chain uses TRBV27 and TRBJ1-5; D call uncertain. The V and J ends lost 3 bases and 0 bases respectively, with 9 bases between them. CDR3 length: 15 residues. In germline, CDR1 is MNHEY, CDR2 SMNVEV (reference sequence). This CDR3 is CASSFYSGSNQPQHF. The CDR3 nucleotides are TGTGCCAGCAGTTTCTACTCAGGTAGCAATCAGCCCCAGCATTTT.

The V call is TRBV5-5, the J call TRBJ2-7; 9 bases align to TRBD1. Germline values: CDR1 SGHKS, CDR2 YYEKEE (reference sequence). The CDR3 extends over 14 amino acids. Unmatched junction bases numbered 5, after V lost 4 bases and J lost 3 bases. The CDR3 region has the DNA TGTGCCAGCAGCCTACAGGGGGCAAACTACGAGCAGTACTTC. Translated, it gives CASSLQGANYEQYF.

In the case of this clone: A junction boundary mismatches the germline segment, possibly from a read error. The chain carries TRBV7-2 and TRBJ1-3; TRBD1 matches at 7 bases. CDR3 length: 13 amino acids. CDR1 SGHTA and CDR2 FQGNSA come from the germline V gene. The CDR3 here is CASSFLDDFDRVF. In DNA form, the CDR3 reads TGTGCCAGCAGCTTTTTAGACGATTTTGACAGGGTTTTT.

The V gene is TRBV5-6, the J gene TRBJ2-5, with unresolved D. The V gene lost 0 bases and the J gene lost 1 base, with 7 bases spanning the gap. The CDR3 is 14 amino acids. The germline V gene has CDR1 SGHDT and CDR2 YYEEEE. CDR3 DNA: TGTGCCAGCAGCTTGGTGCCTCCCCAAGAGACCCAGTACTTC. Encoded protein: CASSLVPPQETQYF.

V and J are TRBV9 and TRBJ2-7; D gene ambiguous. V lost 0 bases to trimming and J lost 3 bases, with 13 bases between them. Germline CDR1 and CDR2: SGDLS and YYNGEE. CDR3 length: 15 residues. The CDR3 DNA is TGTGCCAGCAGCGTAGATTGGTTCGCCTACTACGAGCAGTACTTC. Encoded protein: CASSVDWFAYYEQYF.

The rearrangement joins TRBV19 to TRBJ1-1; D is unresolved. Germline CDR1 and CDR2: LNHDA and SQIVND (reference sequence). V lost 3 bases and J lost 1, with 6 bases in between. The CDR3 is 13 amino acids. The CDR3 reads CASSMGENTEAFF. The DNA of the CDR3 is TGTGCCAGTAGTATGGGTGAGAACACTGAAGCTTTCTTT. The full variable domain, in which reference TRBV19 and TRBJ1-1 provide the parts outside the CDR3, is DGGITQSPKYLFRKEGQNVTLSCEQNLNHDAMYWYRQDPGQGLRLIYYSQIVNDFQKGDIAEGYSVSREKKESFPLTVTSAQKNPTAFYLCASSMGENTEAFFGQGTRLTVV.

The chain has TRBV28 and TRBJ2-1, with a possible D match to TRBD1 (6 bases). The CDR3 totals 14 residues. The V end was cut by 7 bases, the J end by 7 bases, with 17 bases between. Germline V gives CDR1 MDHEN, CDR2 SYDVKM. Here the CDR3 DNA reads TGTGCCAGCAAACTAACAGGGAACATAAATGAGCAGTTCTTC. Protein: CASKLTGNINEQFF. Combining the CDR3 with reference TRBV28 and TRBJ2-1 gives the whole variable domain DVKVTQSSRYLVKRTGEKVFLECVQDMDHENMFWYRQDPGLGLRLIYFSYDVKMKEKGDIPEGYSVSREKKERFSLILESASTNQTSMYLCASKLTGNINEQFFGPGTRLTVL.

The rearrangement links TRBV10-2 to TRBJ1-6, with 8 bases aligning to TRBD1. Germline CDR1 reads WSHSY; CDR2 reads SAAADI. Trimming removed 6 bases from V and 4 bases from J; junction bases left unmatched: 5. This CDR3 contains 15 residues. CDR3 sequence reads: CASRLGQEYNSPLHF. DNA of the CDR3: TGCGCCAGCAGGCTGGGACAGGAATATAATTCACCCCTCCACTTT.

CDR3 bases: TGTGCCACTAACGAAGGGCCTACCTACGAGCAGTACTTC. Residues: CATNEGPTYEQYF. The chain is built from TRBV6-6 and TRBJ2-7; no clear D. This CDR3 comprises 13 residues. Per germline, CDR1 MNHNY and CDR2 SVGAGI (reference sequence). V shed 10 bases and J shed 2 bases, with 15 bases lying between them.

The CDR3 here is CASSESSGTSYEQYF. The CDR3, as DNA: TGTGCCAGCAGTGAAAGCAGCGGGACCTCCTACGAGCAGTACTTC. The chain carries TRBV2 and TRBJ2-7; 7 nucleotides align to TRBD2. The CDR3 totals 15 residues. From germline, CDR1 is SNHLY and CDR2 FYNNEI. With 2 bases clipped from V and 0 bases from J, the junction kept 4 bases outside the gene matches.

This CDR3 is CASSPLGTEYNEQFF. CDR3 coding DNA: TGTGCCAGCTCACCACTCGGGACAGAGTACAATGAGCAGTTCTTC. The rearrangement links TRBV18 to TRBJ2-1; 7 bases fit TRBD1. V dropped 1 base and J dropped 4; count of bases not matched to a gene: 4. The germline V gene has CDR1 KGHSH and CDR2 LQKENI. CDR3 size: 15 residues.

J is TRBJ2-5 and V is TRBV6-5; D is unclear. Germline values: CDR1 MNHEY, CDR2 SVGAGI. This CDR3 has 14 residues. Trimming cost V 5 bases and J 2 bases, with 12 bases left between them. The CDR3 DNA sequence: TGTGCCAGCAGTCCACTCGGGCCTCAAGAGACCCAGTACTTC. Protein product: CASSPLGPQETQYF.

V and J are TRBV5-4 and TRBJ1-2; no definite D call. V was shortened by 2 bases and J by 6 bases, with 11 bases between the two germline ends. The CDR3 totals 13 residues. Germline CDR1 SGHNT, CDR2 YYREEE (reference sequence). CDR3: CASSFKARDGYTF. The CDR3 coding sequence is TGTGCCAGCAGCTTCAAGGCTAGAGATGGCTACACCTTC.

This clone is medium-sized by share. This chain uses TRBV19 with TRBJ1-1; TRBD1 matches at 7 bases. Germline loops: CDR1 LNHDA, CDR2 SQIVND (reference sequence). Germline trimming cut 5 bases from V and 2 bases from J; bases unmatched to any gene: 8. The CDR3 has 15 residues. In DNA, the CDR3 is TGTGCCAGTAGTCACCGACAGGGTTCAAACACTGAAGCTTTCTTT. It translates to CASSHRQGSNTEAFF. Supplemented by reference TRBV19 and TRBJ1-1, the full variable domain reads DGGITQSPKYLFRKEGQNVTLSCEQNLNHDAMYWYRQDPGQGLRLIYYSQIVNDFQKGDIAEGYSVSREKKESFPLTVTSAQKNPTAFYLCASSHRQGSNTEAFFGQGTRLTVV.

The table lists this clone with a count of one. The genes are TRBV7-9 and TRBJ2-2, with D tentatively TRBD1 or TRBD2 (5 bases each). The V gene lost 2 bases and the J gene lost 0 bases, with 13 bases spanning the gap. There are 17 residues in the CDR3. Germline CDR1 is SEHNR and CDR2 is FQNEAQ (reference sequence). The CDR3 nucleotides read TGTGCCAGCAGCTTACTAGCAGGGCCTACGAACACCGGGGAGCTGTTTTTT. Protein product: CASSLLAGPTNTGELFF.

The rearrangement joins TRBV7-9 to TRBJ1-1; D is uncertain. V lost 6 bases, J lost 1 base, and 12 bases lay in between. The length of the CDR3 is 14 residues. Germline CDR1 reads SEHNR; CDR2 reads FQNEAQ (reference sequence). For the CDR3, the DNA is TGTGCCAGCAGTCAAATCGGAGGGAACACTGAAGCTTTCTTT. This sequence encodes CASSQIGGNTEAFF.

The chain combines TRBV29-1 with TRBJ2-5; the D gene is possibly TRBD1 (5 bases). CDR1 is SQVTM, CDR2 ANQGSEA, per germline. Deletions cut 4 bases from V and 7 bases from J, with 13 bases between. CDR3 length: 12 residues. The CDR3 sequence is CSVGKLQGTQYF. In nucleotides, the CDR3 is TGCAGCGTTGGGAAACTCCAGGGGACCCAGTACTTC.

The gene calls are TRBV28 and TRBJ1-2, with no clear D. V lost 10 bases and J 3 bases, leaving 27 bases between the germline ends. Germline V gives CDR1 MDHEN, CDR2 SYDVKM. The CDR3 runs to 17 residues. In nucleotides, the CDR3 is TGTGCCACCCAAGATACGATGGGCAGCCTTGACCACTATGGCTACACCTTC. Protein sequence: CATQDTMGSLDHYGYTF.

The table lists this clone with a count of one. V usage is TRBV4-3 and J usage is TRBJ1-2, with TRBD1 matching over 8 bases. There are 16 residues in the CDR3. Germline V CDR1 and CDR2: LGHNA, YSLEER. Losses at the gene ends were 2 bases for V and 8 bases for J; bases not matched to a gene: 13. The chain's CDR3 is CASSQSPDTGGRGYTF. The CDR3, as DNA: TGCGCCAGCAGCCAATCCCCTGACACAGGGGGTAGAGGCTACACCTTC.